This section outlines one TCR beta chain sequence together with its context. The ends were cut back, 3 bases at V and 8 bases at J, with 23 bases in the middle. This CDR3 is built from 17 residues. Germline CDR1 is MNHEY and CDR2 is SMNVEV (reference sequence). CD45RO-negative, CCR7-positively selected cells formed the naive CD8 fraction, excluding terminally differentiated effector memory CD45RA+ cells. Methods used by the authors: ImmunoSEQ gave junction-only sequences without quality scores, so filtering differed. The assay was immunoSEQ multiplex PCR, and TCRdb's table has in-frame clones only and misses some. That table furnishes V, J and clone size, whereas the DNA furnished D and trimming. Altogether around 2.1 million clones are present, 85% to 95% being singletons, with the ten largest covering approximately 1.7%. The sample is drawn from a study of shared clonotypes between healthy human individuals. Study-wide context: Each donor's CD4 naive and CD4 memory cells filled three plates apiece, CD8 naive two, and CD8 memory one.

This receptor was identified in a man between 18 and 35 years old in good health. Some clones in this sample may be carry-over from other donors' samples. The chain employs TRBV27 and TRBJ2-1; tentatively, D is TRBD1 (6 bases). The source material was naive CD8+ T cells from PBMCs. This CDR3 reads CASSFQQGYEVVDEQFF. CDR3 nucleotides: TGTGCCAGCAGTTTTCAACAGGGATATGAGGTGGTAGATGAGCAGTTCTTC.